This T cell receptor beta chain stems from a study of technical replicates of blood from a handful of donors. Produced via immunoSEQ multiplex PCR; TCRdb's table is partial and in-frame only. The sample has tens of thousands of clones, around 95% seen once. From germline, CDR1 is SGHVS and CDR2 FNYEAQ. The CDR3 extends over 17 amino acids. Trimming shortened V by 4 bases and J by 1 base, and 19 bases separated the two germline ends. The sample consisted of PBMCs. The receptor was isolated from a human donor in good health. Some clones in this sample may be carry-over from other donors' samples. The V gene is TRBV7-6, the J gene TRBJ1-1, with no clear D. CDR3 bases: TGTGCCAGCAGCTCCGGAGAGGGCGGAAATTCGAACACTGAAGCTTTCTTT. It specifies CASSSGEGGNSNTEAFF.